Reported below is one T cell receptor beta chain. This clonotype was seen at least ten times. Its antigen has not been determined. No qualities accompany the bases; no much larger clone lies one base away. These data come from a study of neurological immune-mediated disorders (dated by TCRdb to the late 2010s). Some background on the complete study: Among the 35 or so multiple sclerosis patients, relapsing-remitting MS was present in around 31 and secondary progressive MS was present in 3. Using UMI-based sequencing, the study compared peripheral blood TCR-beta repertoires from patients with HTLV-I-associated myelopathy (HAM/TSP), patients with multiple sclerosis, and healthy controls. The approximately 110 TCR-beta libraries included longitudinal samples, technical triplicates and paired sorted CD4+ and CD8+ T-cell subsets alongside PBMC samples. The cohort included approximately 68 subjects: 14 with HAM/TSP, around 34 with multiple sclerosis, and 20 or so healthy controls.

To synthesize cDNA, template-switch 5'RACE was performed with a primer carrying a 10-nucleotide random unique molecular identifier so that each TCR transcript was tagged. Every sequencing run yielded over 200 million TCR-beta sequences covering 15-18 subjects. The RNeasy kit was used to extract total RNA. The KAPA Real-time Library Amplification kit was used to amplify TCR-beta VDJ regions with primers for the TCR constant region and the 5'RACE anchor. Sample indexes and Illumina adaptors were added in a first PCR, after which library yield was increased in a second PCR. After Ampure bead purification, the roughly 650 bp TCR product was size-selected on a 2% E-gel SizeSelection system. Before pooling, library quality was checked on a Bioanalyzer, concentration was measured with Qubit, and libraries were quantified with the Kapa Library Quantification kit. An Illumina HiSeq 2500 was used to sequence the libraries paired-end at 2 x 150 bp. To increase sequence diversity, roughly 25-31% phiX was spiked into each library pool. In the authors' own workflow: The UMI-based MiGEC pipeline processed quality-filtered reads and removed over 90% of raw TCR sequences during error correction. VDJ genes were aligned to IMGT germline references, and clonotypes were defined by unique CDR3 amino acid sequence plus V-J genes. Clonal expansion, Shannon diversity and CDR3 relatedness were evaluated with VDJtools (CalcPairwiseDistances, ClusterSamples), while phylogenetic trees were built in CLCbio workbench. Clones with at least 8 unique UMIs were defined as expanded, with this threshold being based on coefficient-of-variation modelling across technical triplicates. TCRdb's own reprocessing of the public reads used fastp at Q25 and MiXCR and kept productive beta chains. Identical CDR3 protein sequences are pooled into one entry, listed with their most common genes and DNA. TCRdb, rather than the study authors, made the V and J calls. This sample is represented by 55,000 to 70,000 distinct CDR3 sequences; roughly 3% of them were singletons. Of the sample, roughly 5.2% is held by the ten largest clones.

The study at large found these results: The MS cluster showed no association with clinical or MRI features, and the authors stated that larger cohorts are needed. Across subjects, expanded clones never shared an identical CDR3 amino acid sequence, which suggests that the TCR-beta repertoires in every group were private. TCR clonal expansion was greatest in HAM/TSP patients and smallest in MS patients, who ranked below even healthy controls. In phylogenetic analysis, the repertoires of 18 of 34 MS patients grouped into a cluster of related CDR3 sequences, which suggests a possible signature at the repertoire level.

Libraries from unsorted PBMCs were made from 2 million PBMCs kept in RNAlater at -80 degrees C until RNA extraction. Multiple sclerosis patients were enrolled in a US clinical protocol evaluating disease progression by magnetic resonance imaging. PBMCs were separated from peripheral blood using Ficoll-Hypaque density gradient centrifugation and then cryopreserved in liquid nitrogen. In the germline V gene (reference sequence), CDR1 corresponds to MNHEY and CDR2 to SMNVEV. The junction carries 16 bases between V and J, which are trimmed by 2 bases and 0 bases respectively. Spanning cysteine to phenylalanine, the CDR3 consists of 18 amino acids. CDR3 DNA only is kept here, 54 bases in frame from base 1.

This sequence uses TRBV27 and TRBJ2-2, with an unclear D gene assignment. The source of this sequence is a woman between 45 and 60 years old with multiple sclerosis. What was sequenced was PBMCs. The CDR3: CASSLIGFQSANTGELFF. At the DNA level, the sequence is TGTGCCAGCAGTTTAATTGGTTTTCAATCCGCGAACACCGGGGAGCTGTTTTTT.